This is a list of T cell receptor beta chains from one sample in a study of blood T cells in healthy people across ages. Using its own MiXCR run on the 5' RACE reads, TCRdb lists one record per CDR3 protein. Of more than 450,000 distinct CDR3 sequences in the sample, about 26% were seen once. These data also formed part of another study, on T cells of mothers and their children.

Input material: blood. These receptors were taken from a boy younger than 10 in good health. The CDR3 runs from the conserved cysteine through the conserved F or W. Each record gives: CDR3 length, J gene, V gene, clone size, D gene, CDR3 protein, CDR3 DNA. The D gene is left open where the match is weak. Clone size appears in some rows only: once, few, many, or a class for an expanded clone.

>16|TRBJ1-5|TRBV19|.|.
CASSIDRGRINQPQHF
TGTGCCAGTAGTATAGACAGGGGCCGGATTAATCAGCCCCAGCATTTT
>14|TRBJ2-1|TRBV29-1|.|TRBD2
CSVDAAGGYNEQFF
TGCAGCGTTGATGCAGCGGGAGGCTACAATGAGCAGTTCTTC
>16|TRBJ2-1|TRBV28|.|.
CASSRQDSSSYNEQFF
TGTGCCAGCAGTCGACAGGACTCGAGCTCCTACAATGAGCAGTTCTTC
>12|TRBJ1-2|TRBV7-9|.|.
CATGVPLDGYTF
TGTGCCACTGGAGTGCCCCTAGATGGCTACACCTTC
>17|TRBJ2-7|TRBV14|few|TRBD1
CASSLHYSGTGLYEQYF
TGTGCCAGCAGCCTACACTACTCCGGGACAGGACTGTACGAGCAGTACTTC
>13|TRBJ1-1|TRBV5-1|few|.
CASGPGRNTEAFF
TGCGCCAGCGGTCCGGGACGGAACACTGAAGCTTTCTTT
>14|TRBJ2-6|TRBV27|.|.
CASRLELGANVLTF
TGTGCCAGCAGATTGGAGCTGGGGGCCAACGTCCTGACTTTC
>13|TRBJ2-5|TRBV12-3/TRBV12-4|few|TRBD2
CASSLREGRTQYF
TGTGCCAGCAGTTTAAGGGAGGGGCGGACCCAGTACTTC
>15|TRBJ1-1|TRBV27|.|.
CASSYTGRMNTEAFF
TGTGCCAGCAGCTATACAGGGCGTATGAACACTGAAGCTTTCTTT
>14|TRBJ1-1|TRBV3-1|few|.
CASSQALGGRKAFF
TGTGCCAGCAGCCAAGCTCTGGGGGGGCGCAAAGCTTTCTTT
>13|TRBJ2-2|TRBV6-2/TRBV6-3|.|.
CASSYARLGELFF
TGTGCCAGCAGTTACGCTCGGCTTGGGGAGCTGTTTTTT
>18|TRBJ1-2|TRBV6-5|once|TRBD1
CASSYPRTGMGIGDGYTF
TGTGCCAGCAGTTACCCTAGGACAGGGATGGGGATAGGGGATGGCTACACCTTC
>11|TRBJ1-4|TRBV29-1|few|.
CSSIRNEKLFF
TGCAGCTCCATCAGGAATGAAAAACTGTTTTTT
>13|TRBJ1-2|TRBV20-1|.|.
CSAREDWASGYTF
TGCAGTGCTAGAGAGGACTGGGCCAGCGGCTACACCTTC
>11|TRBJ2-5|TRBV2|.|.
CASREQETQYF
TGTGCCAGCCGGGAACAAGAGACCCAGTACTTC
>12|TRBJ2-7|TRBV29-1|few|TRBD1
CSVYDRANEQYF
TGCAGCGTTTATGACAGGGCGAACGAGCAGTACTTC
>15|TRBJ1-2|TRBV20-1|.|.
CSAGVTSGFNYGYTF
TGCAGTGCTGGAGTTACTTCAGGGTTTAACTATGGCTACACCTTC
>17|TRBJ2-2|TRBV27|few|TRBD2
CASSFASSGGNTGELFF
TGTGCCAGCAGTTTCGCCTCTAGCGGGGGGAACACCGGGGAGCTGTTTTTT
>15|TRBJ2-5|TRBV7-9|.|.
CASSLSSLKGETQYF
TGTGCCAGCAGCTTATCTTCGTTAAAGGGGGAGACCCAGTACTTC
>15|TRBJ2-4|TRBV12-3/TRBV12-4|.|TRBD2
CASSSGREAKNIQYF
TGTGCCAGCAGTAGCGGGAGGGAAGCCAAAAACATTCAGTACTTC
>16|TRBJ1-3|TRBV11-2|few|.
CASTSSQGTSGNTIYF
TGTGCCAGCACCTCGTCACAGGGAACCTCTGGAAACACCATATATTTT
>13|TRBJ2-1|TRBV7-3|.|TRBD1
CASSASTGEEQFF
TGTGCCAGCAGCGCAAGTACAGGGGAAGAGCAGTTCTTC
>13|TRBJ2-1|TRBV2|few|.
CASNPSRGNEQFF
TGCGCCAGCAATCCATCTCGGGGCAATGAGCAGTTCTTC
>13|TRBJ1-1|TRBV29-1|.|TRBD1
CSADRTGNTEAFF
TGCAGCGCGGATCGGACAGGGAACACTGAAGCTTTCTTT
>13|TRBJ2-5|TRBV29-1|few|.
CSAGVGGQETQYF
TGCAGCGCAGGGGTGGGGGGCCAAGAGACCCAGTACTTC
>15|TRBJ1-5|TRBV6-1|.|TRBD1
CASIPGTGGNQPQHF
TGTGCCAGTATTCCGGGGACAGGGGGCAATCAGCCCCAGCATTTT
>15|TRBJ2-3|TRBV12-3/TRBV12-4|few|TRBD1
CASSLTTGITDTQYF
TGTGCCAGCAGTTTAACGACAGGGATCACAGATACGCAGTATTTT
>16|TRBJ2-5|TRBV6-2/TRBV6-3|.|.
CASSPLELGAQETQYF
TGTGCCAGCAGTCCCCTGGAGTTAGGGGCCCAAGAGACCCAGTACTTC
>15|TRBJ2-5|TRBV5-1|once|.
CASSPRGAGEETQYF
TGCGCCAGCAGCCCACGGGGGGCGGGAGAGGAGACCCAGTACTTC
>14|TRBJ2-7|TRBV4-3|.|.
CASSQDPYSYEQYF
TGCGCCAGCAGCCAAGATCCATATTCCTACGAGCAGTACTTC
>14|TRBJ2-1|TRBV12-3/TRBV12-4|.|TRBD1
CASSFQLLTGGLFF
TGTGCCAGCAGTTTCCAACTCCTCACAGGGGGACTGTTCTTC
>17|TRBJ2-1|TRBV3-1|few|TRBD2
CASSQGILAGGGNEQFF
TGTGCCAGCAGCCAGGGGATACTAGCGGGAGGGGGGAATGAGCAGTTCTTC